This TCR beta chain originates from a study of regulatory T cells in long-lasting Graves disease. Overall study findings and caveats: TRBV28 was favored in persistent disease, as were TRBJ1-2 and TRBJ2-5.

Time point noted: newly diagnosed GD, antithyroid drugs for less than 3 months. The TCR library was made from RNA extracted from PBMCs. The CDR3 runs to 13 residues. CDR1 and CDR2 from the germline V gene are LGHNT and FRNRAP. Trimming took 3 bases from V and 4 from J, leaving 7 bases between them. Arm-PCR of CDR3 regions with iRepertoire HTBI primers generated TCR beta libraries. MiXCR, run by TCRdb on the multiplex PCR reads, gives a single entry per CDR3 protein. The data show around 360,000 distinct CDR3 sequences, under 20% seen once. As to this clonotype: Its antigen remains unknown.

The sample was also reused in another study, on T cells in Graves' hyperthyroidism and ophthalmopathy.

The source is a young woman with Graves disease. The chain carries TRBV12-5 and TRBJ1-5; D uncertain. The sample consisted of peripheral blood mononuclear cells (PBMCs), taken at new diagnosis, from a patient treated with antithyroid drugs. CDR3 DNA: TGTGCTAGTGGTTTCGGAGGGAATCAGCCCCAGCATTTT. Translated: CASGFGGNQPQHF.